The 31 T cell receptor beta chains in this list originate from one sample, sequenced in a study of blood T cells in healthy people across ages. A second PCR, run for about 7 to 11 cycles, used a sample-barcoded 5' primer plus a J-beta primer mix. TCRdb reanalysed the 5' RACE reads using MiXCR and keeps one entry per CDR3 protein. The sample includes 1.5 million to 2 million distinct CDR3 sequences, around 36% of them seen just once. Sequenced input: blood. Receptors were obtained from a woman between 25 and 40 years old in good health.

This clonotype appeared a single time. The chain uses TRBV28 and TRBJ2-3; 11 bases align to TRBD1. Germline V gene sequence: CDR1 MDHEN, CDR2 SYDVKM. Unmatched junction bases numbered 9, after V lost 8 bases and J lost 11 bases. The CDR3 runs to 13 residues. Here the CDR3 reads CASGQGARVEQYF. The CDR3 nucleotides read TGTGCCAGCGGACAGGGGGCCCGAGTTGAGCAGTATTTT.

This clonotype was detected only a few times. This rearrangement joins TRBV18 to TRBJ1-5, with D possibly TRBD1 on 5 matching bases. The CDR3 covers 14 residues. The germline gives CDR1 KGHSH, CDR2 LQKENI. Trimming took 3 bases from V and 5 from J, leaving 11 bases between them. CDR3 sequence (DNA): TGTGCCAGCTCACCGGTTCAACAGGATCAGCCCCAGCATTTT. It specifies CASSPVQQDQPQHF.

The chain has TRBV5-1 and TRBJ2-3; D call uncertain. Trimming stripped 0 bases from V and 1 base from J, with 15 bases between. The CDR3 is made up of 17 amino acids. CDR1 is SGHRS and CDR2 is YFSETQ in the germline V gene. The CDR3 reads CASSLDPSLLGTDTQYF. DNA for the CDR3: TGCGCCAGCAGCTTGGATCCCTCTCTGTTGGGCACAGATACGCAGTATTTT. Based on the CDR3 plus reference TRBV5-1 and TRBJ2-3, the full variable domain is KAGVTQTPRYLIKTRGQQVTLSCSPISGHRSVSWYQQTPGQGLQFLFEYFSETQRNKGNFPGRFSGRQFSNSRSEMNVSTLELGDSALYLCASSLDPSLLGTDTQYFGPGTRLTVL.

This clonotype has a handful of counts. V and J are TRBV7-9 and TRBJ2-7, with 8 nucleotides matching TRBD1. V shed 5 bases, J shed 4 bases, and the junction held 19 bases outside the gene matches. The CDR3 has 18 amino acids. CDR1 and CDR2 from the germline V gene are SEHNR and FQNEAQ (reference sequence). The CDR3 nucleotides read TGTGCCAGCAGCCCGACACCGTTCCGGGGACAGGTCGATTACGAGCAGTACTTC. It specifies CASSPTPFRGQVDYEQYF.

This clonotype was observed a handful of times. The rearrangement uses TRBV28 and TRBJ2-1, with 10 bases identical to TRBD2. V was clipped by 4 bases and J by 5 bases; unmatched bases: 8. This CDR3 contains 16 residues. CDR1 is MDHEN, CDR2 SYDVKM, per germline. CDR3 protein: CASSSFSGRRDNEQFF. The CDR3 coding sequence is TGTGCCAGCAGTTCCTTTAGCGGGAGGAGGGACAATGAGCAGTTCTTC. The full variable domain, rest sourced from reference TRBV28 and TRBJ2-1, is DVKVTQSSRYLVKRTGEKVFLECVQDMDHENMFWYRQDPGLGLRLIYFSYDVKMKEKGDIPEGYSVSREKKERFSLILESASTNQTSMYLCASSSFSGRRDNEQFFGPGTRLTVL.

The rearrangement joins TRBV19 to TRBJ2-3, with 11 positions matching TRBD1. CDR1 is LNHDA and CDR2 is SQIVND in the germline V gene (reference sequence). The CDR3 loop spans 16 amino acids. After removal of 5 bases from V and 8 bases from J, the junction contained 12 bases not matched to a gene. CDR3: CASSPQDRGRFGTQYF. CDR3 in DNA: TGTGCCAGTAGTCCCCAGGACAGGGGGCGGTTTGGTACGCAGTATTTT.

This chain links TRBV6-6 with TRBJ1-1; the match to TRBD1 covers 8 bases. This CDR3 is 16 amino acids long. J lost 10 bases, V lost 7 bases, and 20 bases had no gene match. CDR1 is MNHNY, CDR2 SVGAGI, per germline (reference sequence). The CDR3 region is CASNNIRGTGWLRAFF. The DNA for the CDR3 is TGTGCCAGCAACAATATCAGAGGGACAGGTTGGTTGAGAGCTTTCTTT.

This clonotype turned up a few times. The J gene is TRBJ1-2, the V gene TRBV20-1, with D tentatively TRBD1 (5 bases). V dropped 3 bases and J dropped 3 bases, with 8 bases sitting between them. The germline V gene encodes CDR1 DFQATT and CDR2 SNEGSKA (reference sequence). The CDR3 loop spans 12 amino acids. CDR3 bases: TGCAGTGCTAGGACAGCGGACTATGGCTACACCTTC. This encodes CSARTADYGYTF.

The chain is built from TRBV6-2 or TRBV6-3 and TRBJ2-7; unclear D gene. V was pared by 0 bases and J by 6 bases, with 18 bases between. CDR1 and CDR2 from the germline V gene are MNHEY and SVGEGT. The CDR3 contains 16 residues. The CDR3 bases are TGTGCCAGCAGTTACTCGCGGTTTTCACGGTCCCCCGAGCAGTACTTC. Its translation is CASSYSRFSRSPEQYF.

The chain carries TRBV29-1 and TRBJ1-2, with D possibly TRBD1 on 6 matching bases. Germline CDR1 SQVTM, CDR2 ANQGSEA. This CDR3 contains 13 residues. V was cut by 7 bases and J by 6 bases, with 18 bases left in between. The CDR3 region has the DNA TGCAGCGGGGGAAGGGGGAAATTTGATGGCTACACCTTC. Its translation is CSGGRGKFDGYTF.

CDR3 residues: CASSYVFQETQYF. The DNA for the CDR3 is TGTGCCAGCAGTTACGTTTTCCAAGAGACCCAGTACTTC. The chain couples TRBV6-5 to TRBJ2-5; D call uncertain. The germline V gene encodes CDR1 MNHEY and CDR2 SVGAGI. The germline V and J ends were trimmed by 2 bases and 1 base, with 5 bases remaining between them. The CDR3 contains 13 residues.

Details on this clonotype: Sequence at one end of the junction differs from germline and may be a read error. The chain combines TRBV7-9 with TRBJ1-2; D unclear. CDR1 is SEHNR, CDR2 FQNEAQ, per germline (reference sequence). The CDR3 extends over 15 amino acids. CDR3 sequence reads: CASSDPLGSGYGYTF. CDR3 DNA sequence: TGCGCCAGCAGCGACCCCCTGGGATCCGGCTATGGCTACACCTTC.

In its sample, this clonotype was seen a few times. This CDR3 is CASSPGTSGSSNEQFF. In nucleotides, the CDR3 is TGTGCCAGCAGTCCCGGGACTAGCGGGAGCTCTAATGAGCAGTTCTTC. The rearrangement uses TRBV12-3 or TRBV12-4 and TRBJ2-1; 14 bases are a match to TRBD2. CDR3 length equals 16 residues. Trimming at V came to 5 bases and at J to 7 bases, leaving 7 bases not matched to a gene.

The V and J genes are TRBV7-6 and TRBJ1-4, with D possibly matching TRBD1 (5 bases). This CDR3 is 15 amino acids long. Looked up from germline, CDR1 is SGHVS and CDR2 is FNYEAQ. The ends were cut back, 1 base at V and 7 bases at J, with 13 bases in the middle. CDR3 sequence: CASSLEPGHREKLFF. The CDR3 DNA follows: TGTGCCAGCAGCTTAGAGCCAGGGCACCGTGAAAAACTGTTTTTT.

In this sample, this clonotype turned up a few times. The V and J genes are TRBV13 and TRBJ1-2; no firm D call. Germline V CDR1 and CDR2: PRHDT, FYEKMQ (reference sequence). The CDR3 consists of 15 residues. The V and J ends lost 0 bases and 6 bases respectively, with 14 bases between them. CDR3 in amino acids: CASSLGTETHDGYTF. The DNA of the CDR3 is TGTGCCAGCAGCTTAGGGACCGAGACCCACGATGGCTACACCTTC. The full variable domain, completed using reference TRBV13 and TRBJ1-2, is AAGVIQSPRHLIKEKRETATLKCYPIPRHDTVYWYQQGPGQDPQFLISFYEKMQSDKGSIPDRFSAQQFSDYHSELNMSSLELGDSALYFCASSLGTETHDGYTFGSGTRLTVV.

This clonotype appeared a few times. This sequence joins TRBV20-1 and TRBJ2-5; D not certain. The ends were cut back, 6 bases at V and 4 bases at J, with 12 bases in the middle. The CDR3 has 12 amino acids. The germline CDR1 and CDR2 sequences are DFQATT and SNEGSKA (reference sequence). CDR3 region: CSAPPAAETQYF. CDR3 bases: TGCAGTGCCCCACCCGCGGCAGAGACCCAGTACTTC.

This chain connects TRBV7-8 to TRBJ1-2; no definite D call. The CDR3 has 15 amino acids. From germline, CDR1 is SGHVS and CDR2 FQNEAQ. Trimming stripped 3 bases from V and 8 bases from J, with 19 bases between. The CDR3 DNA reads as TGTGCCAGCAGCTTTTCCGTCACTCCTTTGGGCGGCTACACCTTC. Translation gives CASSFSVTPLGGYTF.

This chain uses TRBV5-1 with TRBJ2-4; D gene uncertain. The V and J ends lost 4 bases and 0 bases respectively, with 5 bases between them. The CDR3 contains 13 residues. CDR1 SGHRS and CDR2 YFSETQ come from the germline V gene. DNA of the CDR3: TGCGCCAGCAGCCGTTCAGCCAAAAACATTCAGTACTTC. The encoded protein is CASSRSAKNIQYF.

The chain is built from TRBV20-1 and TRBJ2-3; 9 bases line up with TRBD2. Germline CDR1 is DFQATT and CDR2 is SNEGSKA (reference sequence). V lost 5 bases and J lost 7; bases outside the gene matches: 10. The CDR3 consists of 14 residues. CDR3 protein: CSALSGGIRNTQYF. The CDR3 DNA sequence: TGCAGTGCTCTAAGCGGGGGGATTAGAAATACGCAGTATTTT.

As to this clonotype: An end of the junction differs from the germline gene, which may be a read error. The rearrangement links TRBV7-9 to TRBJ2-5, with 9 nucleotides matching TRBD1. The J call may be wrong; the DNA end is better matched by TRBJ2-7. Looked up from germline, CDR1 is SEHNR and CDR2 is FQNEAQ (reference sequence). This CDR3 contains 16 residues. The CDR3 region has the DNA TGTTCCAGCAGCTCAACAACCGGGACAGGGTTCCACGAGCAGTACTTC. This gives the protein CSSSSTTGTGFHEQYF.

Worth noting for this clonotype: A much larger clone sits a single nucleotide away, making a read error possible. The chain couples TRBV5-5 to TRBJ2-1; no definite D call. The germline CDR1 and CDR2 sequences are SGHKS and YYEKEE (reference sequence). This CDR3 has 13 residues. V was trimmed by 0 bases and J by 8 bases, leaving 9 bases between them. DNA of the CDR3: TGTGCCAGCAGCTTGGGGGGATGCGATGAGCAGTTCTTC. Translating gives CASSLGGCDEQFF.

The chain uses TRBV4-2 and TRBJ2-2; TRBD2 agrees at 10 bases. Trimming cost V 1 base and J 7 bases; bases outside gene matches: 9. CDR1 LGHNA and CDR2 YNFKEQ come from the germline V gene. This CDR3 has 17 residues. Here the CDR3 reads CASSQAAAGGPNGELFF. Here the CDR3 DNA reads TGTGCCAGCAGCCAAGCAGCAGCGGGGGGGCCAAACGGGGAGCTGTTTTTT.

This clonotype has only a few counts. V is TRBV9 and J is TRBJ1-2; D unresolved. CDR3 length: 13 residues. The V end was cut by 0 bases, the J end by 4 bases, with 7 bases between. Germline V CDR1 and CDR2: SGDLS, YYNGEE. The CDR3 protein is CASSVVSGYGYTF. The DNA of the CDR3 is TGTGCCAGCAGCGTAGTTTCGGGCTATGGCTACACCTTC.

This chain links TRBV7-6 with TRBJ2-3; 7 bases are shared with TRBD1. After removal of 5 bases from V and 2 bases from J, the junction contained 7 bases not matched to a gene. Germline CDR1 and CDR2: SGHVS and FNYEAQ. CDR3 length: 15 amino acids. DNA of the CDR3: TGTGCCAGCAGCGGGCGGACAGGACCCACAGATACGCAGTATTTT. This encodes CASSGRTGPTDTQYF.

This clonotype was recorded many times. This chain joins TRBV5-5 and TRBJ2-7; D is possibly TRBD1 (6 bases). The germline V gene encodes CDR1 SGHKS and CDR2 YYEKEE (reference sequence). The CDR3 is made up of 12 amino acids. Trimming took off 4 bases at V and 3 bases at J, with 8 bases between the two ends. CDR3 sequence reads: CASSPGDYEQYF. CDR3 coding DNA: TGTGCCAGCAGCCCAGGGGACTACGAGCAGTACTTC.

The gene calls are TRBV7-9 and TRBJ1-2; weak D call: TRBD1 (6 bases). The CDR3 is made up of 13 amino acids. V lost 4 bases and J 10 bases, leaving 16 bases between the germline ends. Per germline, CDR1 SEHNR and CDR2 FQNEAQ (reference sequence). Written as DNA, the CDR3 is TGTGCCAGCAGCTCGACGACAGGAGTCGACTACACCTTC. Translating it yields CASSSTTGVDYTF.

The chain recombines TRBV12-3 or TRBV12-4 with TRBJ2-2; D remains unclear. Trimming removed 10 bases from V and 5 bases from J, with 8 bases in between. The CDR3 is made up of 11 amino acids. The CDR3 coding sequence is TGTGCCACCGCCAGGACCGGGGAGCTGTTTTTT. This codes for CATARTGELFF.

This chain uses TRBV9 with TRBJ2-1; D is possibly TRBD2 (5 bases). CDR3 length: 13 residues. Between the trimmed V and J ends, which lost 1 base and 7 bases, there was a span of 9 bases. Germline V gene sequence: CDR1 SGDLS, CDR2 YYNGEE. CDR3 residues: CASSVSGINEQFF. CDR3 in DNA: TGTGCCAGCAGCGTAAGCGGTATTAATGAGCAGTTCTTC.

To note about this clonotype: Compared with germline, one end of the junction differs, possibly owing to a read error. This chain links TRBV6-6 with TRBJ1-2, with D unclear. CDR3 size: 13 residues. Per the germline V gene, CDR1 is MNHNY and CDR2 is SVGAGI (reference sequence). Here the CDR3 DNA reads TGTGTCAGCAGTCCCGATCCTAACTATGGCTACACCTTC. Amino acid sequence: CVSSPDPNYGYTF.

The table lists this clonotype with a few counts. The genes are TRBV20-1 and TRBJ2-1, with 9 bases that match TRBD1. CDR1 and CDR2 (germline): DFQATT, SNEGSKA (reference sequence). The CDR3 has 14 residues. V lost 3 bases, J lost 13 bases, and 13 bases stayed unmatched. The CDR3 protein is CSASWDRDKVGQFF. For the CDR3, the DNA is TGCAGTGCTAGTTGGGACAGGGATAAAGTGGGACAGTTCTTC.

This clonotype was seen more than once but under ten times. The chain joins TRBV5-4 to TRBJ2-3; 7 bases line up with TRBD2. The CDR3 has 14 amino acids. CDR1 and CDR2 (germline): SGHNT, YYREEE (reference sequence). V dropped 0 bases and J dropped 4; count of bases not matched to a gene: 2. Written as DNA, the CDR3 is TGTGCCAGCAGCTTGGAGGGGAGGGCAGATACGCAGTATTTT. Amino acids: CASSLEGRADTQYF. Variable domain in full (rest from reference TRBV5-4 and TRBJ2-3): ETGVTQSPTHLIKTRGQQVTLRCSSQSGHNTVSWYQQALGQGPQFIFQYYREEENGRGNFPPRFSGLQFPNYSSELNVNALELDDSALYLCASSLEGRADTQYFGPGTRLTVL.